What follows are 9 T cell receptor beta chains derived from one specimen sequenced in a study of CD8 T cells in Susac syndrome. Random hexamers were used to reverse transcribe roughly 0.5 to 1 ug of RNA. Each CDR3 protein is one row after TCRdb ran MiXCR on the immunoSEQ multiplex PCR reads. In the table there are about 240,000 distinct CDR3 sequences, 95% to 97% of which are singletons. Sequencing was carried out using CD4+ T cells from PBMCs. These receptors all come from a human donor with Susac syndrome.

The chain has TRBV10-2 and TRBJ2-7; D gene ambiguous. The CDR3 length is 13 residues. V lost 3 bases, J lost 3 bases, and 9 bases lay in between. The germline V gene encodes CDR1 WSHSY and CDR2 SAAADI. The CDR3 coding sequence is TGCGCCAGCAGTGAAGGACGGCACTACGAGCAGTACTTC. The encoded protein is CASSEGRHYEQYF.

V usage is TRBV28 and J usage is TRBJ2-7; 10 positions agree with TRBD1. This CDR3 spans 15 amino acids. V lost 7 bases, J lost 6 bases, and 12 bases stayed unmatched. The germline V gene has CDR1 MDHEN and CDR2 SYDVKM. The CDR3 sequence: CASIPSGTGAREQYF. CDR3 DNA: TGTGCCAGCATCCCATCCGGGACAGGGGCTCGCGAGCAGTACTTC.

CDR3 region: CASSPPRAGLSYNEQFF. The DNA of the CDR3 is TGTGCCAGCAGTCCCCCCCGAGCGGGGCTTTCCTACAATGAGCAGTTCTTC. V usage is TRBV12-3 or TRBV12-4 and J usage is TRBJ2-1; 7 bases are a match to TRBD2. The ends lost 5 bases at V and 1 base at J; junction bases unmatched: 11. The CDR3 spans 17 residues.

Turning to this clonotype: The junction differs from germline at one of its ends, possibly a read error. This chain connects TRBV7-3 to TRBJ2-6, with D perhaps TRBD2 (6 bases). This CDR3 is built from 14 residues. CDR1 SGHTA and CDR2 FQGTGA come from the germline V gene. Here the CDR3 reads CASSLYPGDNVLTF. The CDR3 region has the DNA TGTGCCAGCAGCTTATATCCGGGGGACAACGTCCTGACTTTC.

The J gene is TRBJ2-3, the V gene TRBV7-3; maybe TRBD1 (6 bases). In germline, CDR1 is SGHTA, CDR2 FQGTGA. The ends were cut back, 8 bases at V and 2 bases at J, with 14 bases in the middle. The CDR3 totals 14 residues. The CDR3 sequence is CASSTDSNTDTQYF. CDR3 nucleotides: TGTGCCAGCTCCACGGACAGCAACACAGATACGCAGTATTTT.

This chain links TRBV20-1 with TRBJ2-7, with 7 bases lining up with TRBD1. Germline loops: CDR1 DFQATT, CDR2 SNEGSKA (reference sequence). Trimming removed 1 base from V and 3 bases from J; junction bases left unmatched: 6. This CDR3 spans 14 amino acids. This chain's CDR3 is CSARVPGQYYEQYF. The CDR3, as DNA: TGCAGTGCTAGAGTACCGGGACAGTACTACGAGCAGTACTTC.

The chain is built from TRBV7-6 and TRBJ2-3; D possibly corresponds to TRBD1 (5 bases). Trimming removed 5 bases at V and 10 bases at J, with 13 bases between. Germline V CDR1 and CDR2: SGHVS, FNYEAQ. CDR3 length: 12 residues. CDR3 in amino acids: CASSPRGSAQYF. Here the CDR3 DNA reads TGTGCCAGCAGCCCAAGGGGCAGCGCGCAGTATTTT.

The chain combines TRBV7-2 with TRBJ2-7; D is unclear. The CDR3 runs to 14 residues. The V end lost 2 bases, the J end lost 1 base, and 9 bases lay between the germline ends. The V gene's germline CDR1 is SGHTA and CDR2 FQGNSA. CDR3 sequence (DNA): TGTGCCAGCAGCTTAACGATTTCTTCCTACGAGCAGTACTTC. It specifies CASSLTISSYEQYF.

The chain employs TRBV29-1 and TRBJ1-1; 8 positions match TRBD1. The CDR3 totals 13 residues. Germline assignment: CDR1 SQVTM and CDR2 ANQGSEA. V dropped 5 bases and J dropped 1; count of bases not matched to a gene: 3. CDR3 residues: CSVTGGWNTEAFF. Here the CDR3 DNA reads TGCAGCGTTACAGGGGGATGGAACACTGAAGCTTTCTTT.